The 32 T cell receptor beta chains reported below all come from one sample, sequenced in a study of control samples from healthy donors and cancer patients. Method: immunoSEQ multiplex PCR; TCRdb's copy keeps in-frame clones and lacks some. The sample lists approximately 140,000 clones; roughly nine tenths were seen once. Sequenced sample: blood. These receptors all stem from a man aged 18-30 years in good health.

This rearrangement joins TRBV28 to TRBJ1-3; D gene uncertain. From germline, CDR1 is MDHEN and CDR2 SYDVKM. This CDR3 region has 16 residues. V shed 5 bases and J shed 0 bases, with 14 bases lying between them. In nucleotides, the CDR3 is TGTGCCAGCAGTCGAGGCGCAGCGAGCTCTGGAAACACCATATATTTT. Translated, it gives CASSRGAASSGNTIYF. The variable domain in full, completed from reference TRBV28 and TRBJ1-3, reads DVKVTQSSRYLVKRTGEKVFLECVQDMDHENMFWYRQDPGLGLRLIYFSYDVKMKEKGDIPEGYSVSREKKERFSLILESASTNQTSMYLCASSRGAASSGNTIYFGEGSWLTVV.

The rearrangement uses TRBV19 and TRBJ1-5; D gene ambiguous. The CDR3 totals 16 residues. Germline values: CDR1 LNHDA, CDR2 SQIVND (reference sequence). V was cut by 4 bases and J by 9 bases, with 22 bases left in between. CDR3 sequence (DNA): TGTGCCAGTAGTAGCACCCTGGACGGGCGATTTAGGCCCCAGCATTTT. Translation gives CASSSTLDGRFRPQHF.

The chain employs TRBV5-1 and TRBJ2-7; possibly TRBD2 for D (5 bases). V lost 4 bases, J lost 4 bases, and 9 bases lay in between. This CDR3 has 12 amino acids. Germline values: CDR1 SGHRS, CDR2 YFSETQ. The CDR3 spells CASSEGLYEQYF. The CDR3 DNA reads TGCGCCAGCAGCGAAGGACTTTACGAGCAGTACTTC.

The rearrangement joins TRBV6-4 to TRBJ1-5; D gene unclear. V was shortened by 5 bases and J by 3 bases, with 8 bases between the two germline ends. CDR1 is MRHNA, CDR2 SNTAGT, per germline. The CDR3 is 13 residues long. The CDR3 protein is CASSYGLNQPQHF. The DNA of the CDR3 is TGTGCCAGCAGTTATGGCCTCAATCAGCCCCAGCATTTT.

This sequence joins TRBV9 and TRBJ2-4; 14 bases map to TRBD2. V lost 4 bases to trimming and J lost 13 bases; unmatched junction nucleotides: 4. The CDR3 is made up of 13 amino acids. CDR1 and CDR2 (germline): SGDLS, YYNGEE. DNA of the CDR3: TGTGCCAGCAGCCCGGGACTAGCGGGGGAACAGTACTTC. Amino acid sequence: CASSPGLAGEQYF.

This sequence joins TRBV7-3 and TRBJ1-1, with 10 bases lining up with TRBD1. Germline V gene sequence: CDR1 SGHTA, CDR2 FQGTGA. CDR3 size: 15 residues. V gave up 5 bases and J gave up 0 bases; unmatched junction bases: 3. The CDR3 DNA reads as TGTGCCAGCAGCCCGGGGACAGGGGTGAACACTGAAGCTTTCTTT. Translating gives CASSPGTGVNTEAFF.

This clone was picked up one time. The J gene is TRBJ1-3, the V gene TRBV9, with D possibly matching TRBD1 (5 bases). The CDR3 runs 13 residues. Germline lookup yields CDR1 SGDLS and CDR2 YYNGEE. With 2 bases removed from V and 3 bases from J, the gap between germline ends came to 6 bases. CDR3 region: CASSVGLGNTIYF. CDR3 in DNA: TGTGCCAGCAGCGTGGGGCTTGGAAACACCATATATTTT.

V is TRBV6-5 and J is TRBJ1-2, with 10 bases that match TRBD1. Trimming removed 6 bases from V and 3 bases from J; junction bases left unmatched: 1. CDR3 size: 13 residues. Germline V CDR1 and CDR2: MNHEY, SVGAGI. The CDR3 nucleotides are TGTGCCAGCAGCGGGACAGGGGACTATGGCTACACCTTC. Its translation: CASSGTGDYGYTF.

The genes are TRBV9 and TRBJ2-5; a possible D gene is TRBD2 (5 bases). The V gene lost 4 bases and the J gene lost 3 bases, with 10 bases spanning the gap. Per the germline V gene, CDR1 is SGDLS and CDR2 is YYNGEE. This CDR3 region has 13 residues. CDR3 residues: CASSPEGKETQYF. DNA of the CDR3: TGTGCCAGCAGCCCCGAGGGAAAAGAGACCCAGTACTTC.

The V gene is TRBV13, the J gene TRBJ2-7; 14 positions match TRBD2. The CDR3 spans 19 residues. The germline gives CDR1 PRHDT, CDR2 FYEKMQ (reference sequence). Trimming took 3 bases from V and 0 from J; bases not matched to a gene: 10. The CDR3: CASSFQGLAGAVISYEQYF. CDR3 nucleotide sequence: TGTGCCAGCAGCTTCCAGGGACTAGCGGGGGCCGTTATCTCCTACGAGCAGTACTTC. Drawing the rest from reference TRBV13 and TRBJ2-7, the complete variable domain is AAGVIQSPRHLIKEKRETATLKCYPIPRHDTVYWYQQGPGQDPQFLISFYEKMQSDKGSIPDRFSAQQFSDYHSELNMSSLELGDSALYFCASSFQGLAGAVISYEQYFGPGTRLTVT.

The chain carries TRBV7-2 and TRBJ1-3; D is unresolved. Germline CDR1 SGHTA, CDR2 FQGNSA. The V gene lost 6 bases and the J gene lost 0 bases, with 9 bases spanning the gap. The CDR3 contains 14 residues. The CDR3 loop reads CASRQKSSGNTIYF. The CDR3 DNA is TGTGCCAGCAGACAAAAGAGCTCTGGAAACACCATATATTTT. The entire variable domain, with the rest obtained from reference TRBV7-2 and TRBJ1-3, is as follows: GAGVSQSPSNKVTEKGKDVELRCDPISGHTALYWYRQSLGQGLEFLIYFQGNSAPDKSGLPSDRFSAERTGGSVSTLTIQRTQQEDSAVYLCASRQKSSGNTIYFGEGSWLTVV.

A word on this clone: Germline is not matched at one junction end, which may reflect a read error. V usage is TRBV7-2 and J usage is TRBJ2-1; D may be TRBD2 (5 bases). The CDR3 consists of 13 residues. CDR1 SGHTA and CDR2 FQGNSA come from the germline V gene. The DNA for the CDR3 is TGTGCCAGCAGCCTAGCCCGGTACAATGAGCAGTTCTTC. This encodes CASSLARYNEQFF.

This rearrangement joins TRBV28 to TRBJ1-6, with 10 bases fitting TRBD1. CDR1 is MDHEN and CDR2 is SYDVKM in the germline V gene. The CDR3 length is 16 residues. Trimming removed 6 bases from V and 0 bases from J; junction bases left unmatched: 2. In nucleotides, the CDR3 is TGTGCCAGCAGGGACAGGGGGAGCTCCTATAATTCACCCCTCCACTTT. Translating gives CASRDRGSSYNSPLHF.

The J gene is TRBJ1-2, the V gene TRBV9; 8 nucleotides align to TRBD1. Germline V CDR1 and CDR2: SGDLS, YYNGEE. Trimming removed 3 bases from V and 7 bases from J; junction bases left unmatched: 8. The CDR3 contains 14 residues. For the CDR3, the DNA is TGTGCCAGCAGCGCCAGACAGGGGAGTGGTGGCTACACCTTC. This codes for CASSARQGSGGYTF. The full variable domain, its missing parts supplied by reference TRBV9 and TRBJ1-2, is DSGVTQTPKHLITATGQRVTLRCSPRSGDLSVYWYQQSLDQGLQFLIQYYNGEERAKGNILERFSAQQFPDLHSELNLSSLELGDSALYFCASSARQGSGGYTFGSGTRLTVV.

V is TRBV4-1 and J is TRBJ2-7; D is undetermined. V lost 7 bases to trimming and J lost 2 bases, with 15 bases between them. The V gene's germline CDR1 is MGHRA and CDR2 YSYEKL. CDR3 length equals 14 residues. CDR3 amino acids: CASTYDSGPYEQYF. The CDR3 coding sequence is TGCGCCAGCACATATGACTCAGGCCCCTACGAGCAGTACTTC.

The chain couples TRBV5-1 to TRBJ2-7; 10 positions match TRBD1. This CDR3 has 14 amino acids. Germline lookup yields CDR1 SGHRS and CDR2 YFSETQ. Losses at the gene ends were 5 bases for V and 5 bases for J; bases not matched to a gene: 7. The chain's CDR3 is CASSYDRGLNEQYF. The CDR3 region has the DNA TGCGCCAGCAGTTACGACAGGGGGCTAAACGAGCAGTACTTC. Full variable domain (rest looked up from reference TRBV5-1 and TRBJ2-7): KAGVTQTPRYLIKTRGQQVTLSCSPISGHRSVSWYQQTPGQGLQFLFEYFSETQRNKGNFPGRFSGRQFSNSRSEMNVSTLELGDSALYLCASSYDRGLNEQYFGPGTRLTVT.

The gene calls are TRBV29-1 and TRBJ2-7; TRBD1 or TRBD2 may be the D gene (5 bases each). The CDR3 runs 16 residues. Germline loops: CDR1 SQVTM, CDR2 ANQGSEA. Trimming took 0 bases from V and 0 from J, leaving 15 bases between them. The CDR3 nucleotides read TGCAGCGTTGAAGATCCACAGGACTTCTCCTCCTACGAGCAGTACTTC. Residues: CSVEDPQDFSSYEQYF.

The chain combines TRBV29-1 with TRBJ1-1, with D possibly being TRBD1 (5 bases). The CDR3 has 13 amino acids. The germline gives CDR1 SQVTM, CDR2 ANQGSEA. The V gene lost 5 bases and the J gene lost 1 base, with 11 bases spanning the gap. The CDR3 reads CSVLIGGNTEAFF. The CDR3 nucleotides are TGCAGCGTTTTAATTGGGGGGAACACTGAAGCTTTCTTT. The full variable domain, in which reference TRBV29-1 and TRBJ1-1 provide the parts outside the CDR3, is SAVISQKPSRDICQRGTSLTIQCQVDSQVTMMFWYRQQPGQSLTLIATANQGSEATYESGFVIDKFPISRPNLTFSTLTVSNMSPEDSSIYLCSVLIGGNTEAFFGQGTRLTVV.

V is TRBV2 and J is TRBJ2-5; no clear D gene. Deletions cut 9 bases from V and 6 bases from J, with 8 bases between. The CDR3 loop spans 10 amino acids. Germline assignment: CDR1 SNHLY and CDR2 FYNNEI. The CDR3 here is CASDGQTQYF. The CDR3 DNA sequence: TGTGCCAGTGACGGGCAGACCCAGTACTTC.

The V gene is TRBV7-8, the J gene TRBJ2-1, with a possible D match to TRBD1 (5 bases). CDR1 and CDR2 (germline): SGHVS, FQNEAQ. This CDR3 region has 11 residues. Trimming removed 5 bases at V and 9 bases at J, with 8 bases between. The DNA for the CDR3 is TGTGCCAGCAGCCAGGGCGGTGAGCAGTTCTTC. Its protein is CASSQGGEQFF.

The V gene is TRBV6-2 or TRBV6-3, the J gene TRBJ1-1, with D possibly TRBD1 on 6 matching bases. Germline CDR1 is MNHEY and CDR2 is SVGEGT. V was trimmed by 2 bases and J by 0 bases, leaving 16 bases between them. The CDR3 length is 17 residues. The CDR3 DNA reads TGTGCCAGCAGTTACCCGACAGGCATGGGCATGAACACTGAAGCTTTCTTT. It translates to CASSYPTGMGMNTEAFF.

The chain combines TRBV9 with TRBJ1-3, with TRBD1 matching over 11 bases. The CDR3 consists of 16 residues. Germline V gives CDR1 SGDLS, CDR2 YYNGEE. V lost 4 bases to trimming and J lost 4 bases; unmatched junction nucleotides: 7. CDR3 residues: CASSSRDRGSGNTIYF. The CDR3 coding sequence is TGTGCCAGCAGCTCCCGGGACAGGGGGTCCGGAAACACCATATATTTT.

The genes are TRBV2 and TRBJ1-3, with 7 bases identical to TRBD1. This CDR3 contains 12 residues. Trimming cost V 6 bases and J 8 bases; bases outside gene matches: 4. Looked up from germline, CDR1 is SNHLY and CDR2 is FYNNEI. The CDR3 is CASREQGYTIYF. The CDR3, as DNA: TGTGCCAGCAGGGAACAGGGGTACACCATATATTTT.

The rearrangement uses TRBV4-3 and TRBJ2-5; 7 nucleotides match TRBD2. V lost 0 bases and J lost 1; bases outside the gene matches: 5. The CDR3 extends over 16 amino acids. Germline values: CDR1 LGHNA, CDR2 YSLEER. CDR3 nucleotide sequence: TGCGCCAGCAGCCAAGACTGGCGGGGGATCCAAGAGACCCAGTACTTC. Translating it yields CASSQDWRGIQETQYF.

V and J are TRBV5-6 and TRBJ1-1; TRBD1 might be the D (5 bases). CDR1 is SGHDT, CDR2 YYEEEE, per germline. CDR3 length: 14 residues. The ends were cut back, 0 bases at V and 5 bases at J, with 11 bases in the middle. The CDR3 protein is CASSLVQGGTEAFF. The DNA of the CDR3 is TGTGCCAGCAGCTTGGTGCAGGGCGGGACTGAAGCTTTCTTT.

The V gene is TRBV28, the J gene TRBJ1-2; D is perhaps TRBD1 (5 bases). Per the germline V gene, CDR1 is MDHEN and CDR2 is SYDVKM. Trimming left V 4 bases short and J 2 bases short, with 17 bases between. The length of the CDR3 is 16 residues. In nucleotides, the CDR3 is TGTGCCAGCAGTTCACCCGACAGTCCCGTGAACTATGGCTACACCTTC. Translated: CASSSPDSPVNYGYTF.

This chain uses TRBV7-2 with TRBJ2-3; a possible D gene is TRBD2 (7 bases). V shed 0 bases and J shed 2 bases, with 9 bases lying between them. In germline, CDR1 is SGHTA, CDR2 FQGNSA. This CDR3 has 15 amino acids. CDR3 nucleotide sequence: TGTGCCAGCAGCTTAGCGGGGGGGCCCACAGATACGCAGTATTTT. Its translation is CASSLAGGPTDTQYF.

The V and J genes are TRBV24-1 and TRBJ1-5; TRBD1 matches 7 bases. After removal of 5 bases from V and 1 base from J, the junction contained 4 bases not matched to a gene. The CDR3 has 15 residues. Germline CDR1 and CDR2: KGHDR and SFDVKD. In nucleotides, the CDR3 is TGTGCCACCAGTGGTCGCAGGGGGAGCAATCAGCCCCAGCATTTT. Translating it yields CATSGRRGSNQPQHF.

The rearrangement links TRBV6-5 to TRBJ1-5; D not certain. Trimming removed 7 bases at V and 4 bases at J, with 11 bases between. The CDR3 sequence is 13 residues long. Per the germline V gene, CDR1 is MNHEY and CDR2 is SVGAGI. The CDR3 bases are TGTGCCAGCAAGCGGACTCAGAATCAGCCCCAGCATTTT. Its protein is CASKRTQNQPQHF.

The chain couples TRBV9 to TRBJ1-1; no clear D. The CDR3 has 15 residues. The germline gives CDR1 SGDLS, CDR2 YYNGEE. V lost 0 bases and J 1 base, leaving 10 bases between the germline ends. The CDR3 DNA sequence: TGTGCCAGCAGCGTAGGCCCGGGTAGGAACACTGAAGCTTTCTTT. It is translated as CASSVGPGRNTEAFF.

The chain uses TRBV28 and TRBJ1-1; no definite D call. The V gene's germline CDR1 is MDHEN and CDR2 SYDVKM. The CDR3 totals 12 residues. V was cut by 6 bases and J by 4 bases, with 9 bases left in between. CDR3 DNA: TGTGCCAGCAGGGCCAACCCCACTGAAGCTTTCTTT. Translation: CASRANPTEAFF.

The chain has TRBV5-1 and TRBJ2-1; D ambiguous. This CDR3 is built from 14 residues. CDR1 and CDR2 (germline): SGHRS, YFSETQ. Trimming left V 0 bases short and J 8 bases short, with 12 bases between. For the CDR3, the DNA is TGCGCCAGCAGCTTGGGACTTCGGGTTGATGAGCAGTTCTTC. Its protein is CASSLGLRVDEQFF.